One and the same sample provided the 9 T cell receptor beta chains below, sequenced in a study of cytomegalovirus exposure and HLA in healthy donors. In the PCR, 60 Vbeta and 13 Jbeta primers were used. Method: immunoSEQ multiplex PCR; TCRdb's copy keeps in-frame clones and lacks some. The sample contains some 140,000 clones, around 80% of which appear only once. The sample taken for sequencing was PBMCs. Source of these receptors: a woman between 18 and 29 years old in good health and CMV-seronegative.

V and J are TRBV5-8 and TRBJ1-1; D possibly corresponds to TRBD1 (5 bases). CDR1 is SGHTS, CDR2 YDEGEE, per germline. Trimming stripped 2 bases from V and 1 base from J, with 12 bases between. The CDR3 runs 15 residues. CDR3 in DNA: TGTGCCAGCAGCTTTCCGGGGGGGTCGAACACTGAAGCTTTCTTT. It is translated as CASSFPGGSNTEAFF.

V usage is TRBV25-1 and J usage is TRBJ1-1; the D is unclear. The germline V gene encodes CDR1 MGHDK and CDR2 SYGVNS. This CDR3 has 14 residues. V dropped 4 bases and J dropped 4 bases, with 13 bases sitting between them. Written as DNA, the CDR3 is TGTGCCAGCAGTGCCCCTTCACCGGGCACTGAAGCTTTCTTT. Residues: CASSAPSPGTEAFF.

V is TRBV7-9 and J is TRBJ2-7; 13 nucleotides align to TRBD2. V shed 6 bases, J shed 2 bases, and the junction held 4 bases outside the gene matches. The CDR3 totals 15 residues. Germline V lookup: CDR1 SEHNR, CDR2 FQNEAQ (reference sequence). The CDR3 here is CASSGTSGATYEQYF. Here the CDR3 DNA reads TGTGCCAGCAGTGGGACTAGCGGGGCTACCTACGAGCAGTACTTC.

The chain recombines TRBV10-3 with TRBJ2-5, with 14 bases identical to TRBD2. The CDR3 is 17 amino acids. CDR1 is ENHRY and CDR2 is SYGVKD in the germline V gene. V shed 3 bases and J 0 bases; nucleotides not matched to a gene: 3. The CDR3 DNA follows: TGTGCCATCAGTGAACGGACTAGCGGGAGGAACCAAGAGACCCAGTACTTC. Residues: CAISERTSGRNQETQYF.

The V call is TRBV5-4, the J call TRBJ2-1; 7 bases agree with TRBD2. After removal of 2 bases from V and 5 bases from J, the junction contained 1 base not matched to a gene. The CDR3 totals 13 residues. In germline, CDR1 is SGHNT, CDR2 YYREEE (reference sequence). The CDR3 DNA is TGTGCCAGCAGCTTTGCGGGAGACAATGAGCAGTTCTTC. Its translation is CASSFAGDNEQFF.

The chain carries TRBV11-2 and TRBJ2-5; no definite D call. CDR3 length: 15 residues. V was trimmed by 6 bases and J by 0 bases, leaving 14 bases between them. The V gene's germline CDR1 is SGHAT and CDR2 FQNNGV. The CDR3 is CASSFLDGYQETQYF. CDR3 in DNA: TGTGCCAGCAGTTTCCTCGACGGGTACCAAGAGACCCAGTACTTC.

V gene TRBV4-2 combines with J gene TRBJ1-2; D is uncertain. The V gene lost 4 bases and the J gene lost 6 bases, with 18 bases spanning the gap. The CDR3 extends over 15 amino acids. Germline lookup yields CDR1 LGHNA and CDR2 YNFKEQ. This chain's CDR3 is CASSLNPEGGDGYTF. As DNA, the CDR3 is TGTGCCAGCAGCCTCAATCCGGAGGGCGGCGATGGCTACACCTTC.

The CDR3 protein is CASSQRLAGSDTQYF. The CDR3 DNA is TGTGCCAGCAGCCAAAGACTAGCGGGATCAGATACGCAGTATTTT. This sequence joins TRBV4-2 and TRBJ2-3, with 11 positions matching TRBD2. Germline V gene data show CDR1 as LGHNA and CDR2 as YNFKEQ. This CDR3 comprises 15 residues. Trimming at V came to 2 bases and at J to 4 bases, leaving 2 bases not matched to a gene.

The chain combines TRBV10-3 with TRBJ2-3; a weak D match, TRBD1 (6 bases). The CDR3 sequence is 11 residues long. The germline gives CDR1 ENHRY, CDR2 SYGVKD. V shed 6 bases and J shed 5 bases, with 6 bases lying between them. The CDR3 coding sequence is TGTGCCATCAGACAGGGAGATACGCAGTATTTT. Protein sequence: CAIRQGDTQYF.